This record covers a single T cell receptor (beta chain). Ten or more counts support this clonotype. Its antigen remains unidentified. The record has no base qualities; no much larger clone is one base away. The data were produced on an Illumina HiSeq 2500. Quantitative 5'-RACE with molecular barcodes was used to prepare TCR beta libraries. On the authors' methods: A new computational method based on a probabilistic model of VDJ rearrangement was used to identify disease-linked TCR variants. TCRdb took the public reads, trimmed them with fastp at Q25, ran MiXCR for clone calling and kept in-frame beta chains. Each entry merges the rows of one CDR3 protein and shows their most common DNA and genes. TCRdb, not the original authors, processed these V and J calls. In this sample the table shows tens of thousands of distinct CDR3 sequences, about 5.4% of which occur a single time. The ten top clones hold about 2.2% of the sample.

This specimen belongs to a study of CD8 T cells in ankylosing spondylitis (dated 2017 in TCRdb). Notes on the research overall: The study profiled T cell receptor beta repertoires in healthy donors and ankylosing spondylitis patients to find disease-linked TCR variants. The full study cohort comprised approximately 23 ankylosing spondylitis patients and approximately 100 healthy donors. Samples of peripheral blood were taken, and for ankylosing spondylitis patients, synovial fluid was collected as well.

The V end gives up 2 bases and the J end 2 bases, leaving 3 bases in the junction not matched to a gene. The CDR3 measures 14 amino acids from cysteine to phenylalanine. Just CDR3 DNA is preserved here, 42 bases in frame from base 1. Taken from the germline V gene, the CDR1 and CDR2 loops are SGHNT and YENEEA. Broader findings and caveats from the paper: Blood from ankylosing spondylitis patients appeared to be characterized by a TCR beta motif made up of under ten highly homologous amino acid variants. The disease-linked clones were reported as significantly enriched in matched synovial fluid samples from ankylosing spondylitis patients. A CD8+ phenotype was shown by the disease-linked clones, which were found at relatively low frequencies in peripheral blood. Some of the motif variants had been reported before in the synovial fluid and blood of reactive arthritis patients, a finding that suggests common disease-initiation mechanisms.

This chain joins TRBV11-3 to TRBJ2-7; TRBD2 matches 7 bases in the middle. Sequencing used blood, either unsorted or a sorted T cell fraction (not recorded which). The receptor comes from a male donor with ankylosing spondylitis or in good health (not recorded which). Here the CDR3 is given as CASSLTSGAYEQYF. The nucleotide sequence is given as TGTGCCAGCAGCTTAACCAGCGGGGCCTACGAGCAGTACTTC.